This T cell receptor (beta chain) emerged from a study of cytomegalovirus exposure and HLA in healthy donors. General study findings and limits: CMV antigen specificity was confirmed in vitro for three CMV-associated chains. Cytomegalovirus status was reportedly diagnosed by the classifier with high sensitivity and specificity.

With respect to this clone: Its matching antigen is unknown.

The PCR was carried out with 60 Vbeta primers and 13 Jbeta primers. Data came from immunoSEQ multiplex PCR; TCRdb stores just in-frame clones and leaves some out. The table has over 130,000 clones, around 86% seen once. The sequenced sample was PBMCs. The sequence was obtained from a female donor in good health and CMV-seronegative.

Here the CDR3 DNA reads TGTGCCACCAGCAGACCGGCGGGACTTAGTTACGAGCAGTACTTC. Translating gives CATSRPAGLSYEQYF. The chain uses TRBV15 and TRBJ2-7, with D possibly TRBD2 on 6 matching bases. Trimming pared 2 bases from V and 4 bases from J, leaving 15 bases between. Germline lookup yields CDR1 LNHNV and CDR2 YYDKDF (reference sequence). The CDR3 extends over 15 amino acids.